The clone carrying this TCR beta chain was detected ten times or more. Its antigen remains unknown. This sample is drawn from a study of blood T cells in healthy people across ages. Primers used in a second PCR of about 6 to 11 cycles were a sample-barcoded 5' primer and a J-beta primer mix. TCRdb used MiXCR to reprocess the 5' RACE reads, holding one entry per CDR3 protein. Of about 1,500,000 distinct CDR3 sequences listed, about 28% were seen once; the top ten hold about 7.7%. CDR3 length: 16 amino acids. J was trimmed by 7 bases and V by 2 bases; bases with no gene match: 9. Germline lookup yields CDR1 MNHNY and CDR2 SVGAGI (reference sequence). They isolated at least 7 million PBMCs from each sample. Study results and limitations: Correlation between TCR beta diversity and naive T cell percentage was strong. Naive CD4+ cell counts and diversity both ran higher in long-lived than in aged donors. Nothing was known about donor CMV status, and this possibly confounded expanded clonotype changes.

Sequencing used blood. The chain employs TRBV6-6 and TRBJ2-7; 12 bases fit TRBD1. This clonotype was obtained from a woman between 25 and 40 years old in good health. CDR3 bases: TGTGCCAGCAGTTACGGGGGGACAGGGGGCATCGGGGAGCAGTACTTC. Amino acid sequence: CASSYGGTGGIGEQYF.